A selection of T cell receptor beta chains follows, all from one sample in a study of T cell repertoires in cytomegalovirus infection. TCRdb independently ran MiXCR on the reads; one entry per CDR3 protein. Of around 740,000 distinct CDR3 sequences in the sample, roughly 36% were seen once. Sequencing used PBMCs. The receptors derive from a human donor in good health (CMV status not recorded). Some clones in this sample may be carry-over from other donors' samples. Each CDR3 is given with its conserved first and last residue. The order of the fields is V gene, CDR3 protein.

v_gene: TRBV7-6
CDR3aa: CASSTKGASNQPQHF

v_gene: TRBV7-9
CDR3aa: CASSEWGSSTDTQYF

v_gene: TRBV28
CDR3aa: CASSLWAQGRVYEQYF

v_gene: TRBV5-1
CDR3aa: CASSPEHSTDTQYF

v_gene: TRBV7-2
CDR3aa: CASSYLGQGLSGQPQHF

v_gene: TRBV4-1
CDR3aa: CASSQVASGADEQFF

v_gene: TRBV7-2
CDR3aa: CASSAAGLGGLDTQYF

v_gene: TRBV7-9
CDR3aa: CASSAYGNGQEKLFF

v_gene: TRBV5-6
CDR3aa: CASSSSSRVNIQYF

v_gene: TRBV7-2
CDR3aa: CASSFVDLQETQYF

v_gene: TRBV6-5
CDR3aa: CASSYRGRLSTGQLFF

v_gene: TRBV20-1
CDR3aa: CSARESSRQLKQYF

v_gene: TRBV7-8
CDR3aa: CASSLRRALNEQYF

v_gene: TRBV11-2
CDR3aa: CASSFLRVHGELFF

v_gene: TRBV7-6
CDR3aa: CASSLPAGGLYEQHF

v_gene: TRBV6-5
CDR3aa: CASTPTGVGYEQYF

v_gene: TRBV6-4
CDR3aa: CASGETSYNEQFF

v_gene: TRBV12-3/TRBV12-4
CDR3aa: CASSLDRERQFF

v_gene: TRBV14
CDR3aa: CASSHGQGSVYTEAFF

v_gene: TRBV7-2
CDR3aa: CASSMTSGDYNEQFF

v_gene: TRBV7-9
CDR3aa: CASSLDIRPLEQYF

v_gene: TRBV30
CDR3aa: CAWSTGRLNTEAFF

v_gene: TRBV7-9
CDR3aa: CASSLVRAHYGYTF

v_gene: TRBV6-4
CDR3aa: CASSEIGGRADTQYF

v_gene: TRBV28
CDR3aa: CASSLLYNTEAFF

v_gene: TRBV7-6
CDR3aa: CASSLAPTTPNYGYTF

v_gene: TRBV7-9
CDR3aa: CASSPLTSGVATDTQYF

v_gene: TRBV4-1
CDR3aa: CASSLLPTENYGYTF

v_gene: TRBV6-6
CDR3aa: CASSLRGTEYGYTF

v_gene: TRBV12-3/TRBV12-4
CDR3aa: CASSTLAGGPGNEQFF

v_gene: TRBV20-1
CDR3aa: CSARDPGPEAFF

v_gene: TRBV7-6
CDR3aa: CASSRRGLSPETQYF

v_gene: TRBV19
CDR3aa: CASSDPGRGTDTQYF

v_gene: TRBV14
CDR3aa: CASSPIRGVNEQFF

v_gene: TRBV5-6
CDR3aa: CASSLYGVSGANVLTF

v_gene: TRBV10-3
CDR3aa: CAIGIAGDEQYF

v_gene: TRBV12-3/TRBV12-4
CDR3aa: CASSFPQYTGELFF

v_gene: TRBV7-2
CDR3aa: CASSTRQGPPGNTIYF

v_gene: TRBV7-2
CDR3aa: CASSPRGGQPWMEQYF

v_gene: TRBV20-1
CDR3aa: CSARAAPRTEAFF

v_gene: TRBV6-6
CDR3aa: CANGQNQKLFF

v_gene: TRBV7-2
CDR3aa: CASSLEQGELGAFF

v_gene: TRBV28
CDR3aa: CASSFDSRLKPIRDYGYTF

v_gene: TRBV11-3
CDR3aa: CASSLEEGSNEQFF

v_gene: TRBV7-3
CDR3aa: CASSSKRTNQPQHF

v_gene: TRBV7-6
CDR3aa: CASSSLISGGSTDTQYF

v_gene: TRBV20-1
CDR3aa: CSADRGAYGYTF

v_gene: TRBV19
CDR3aa: CASSIEAGQSYEQYF